What follows are 10 T cell receptor beta chains derived from one specimen sequenced in a study of cytomegalovirus exposure and HLA in healthy donors. Primers: 60 Vbeta forward and 13 Jbeta reverse. Using immunoSEQ multiplex PCR, the repertoire was profiled, and TCRdb retains in-frame clones only, with some absent. The sample consists of about 140,000 clones, more than 70% of them appearing once. Input material: PBMCs. The source of these receptors is a man aged 18-30 years in good health and CMV-seropositive.

This chain connects TRBV2 to TRBJ2-7, with a possible D match to TRBD1 (5 bases). The CDR3 contains 14 residues. The V end was cut by 4 bases, the J end by 5 bases, with 15 bases between. The germline V gene encodes CDR1 SNHLY and CDR2 FYNNEI. The CDR3 DNA is TGTGCCAGCAGTGGTGAGGACAACGTGGACGAGCAGTACTTC. Its translation is CASSGEDNVDEQYF.

The chain joins TRBV19 to TRBJ1-2; 7 nucleotides line up with TRBD1. With V trimmed by 5 bases and J by 4 bases, 7 bases remained unmatched. The CDR3 loop spans 14 amino acids. From germline, CDR1 is LNHDA and CDR2 SQIVND (reference sequence). Here the CDR3 reads CASSRQGGSYGYTF. CDR3 nucleotide sequence: TGTGCCAGTAGTCGACAGGGAGGCTCCTATGGCTACACCTTC. The variable domain in full, completed from reference TRBV19 and TRBJ1-2, reads DGGITQSPKYLFRKEGQNVTLSCEQNLNHDAMYWYRQDPGQGLRLIYYSQIVNDFQKGDIAEGYSVSREKKESFPLTVTSAQKNPTAFYLCASSRQGGSYGYTFGSGTRLTVV.

The CDR3 DNA sequence: TGTGCCACCAGTACTGAACGGTCGTCCTACGAGCAGTACTTC. This sequence encodes CATSTERSSYEQYF. V is TRBV15 and J is TRBJ2-7; D unclear. Germline lookup yields CDR1 LNHNV and CDR2 YYDKDF (reference sequence). V was pared by 6 bases and J by 1 base, with 13 bases between. The CDR3 is 14 residues long.

This chain joins TRBV28 and TRBJ1-1; D is ambiguous. Germline loops: CDR1 MDHEN, CDR2 SYDVKM. The CDR3 spans 12 residues. V lost 6 bases and J lost 8, with 13 bases in between. The CDR3 loop reads CASRTEHAEAFF. CDR3 coding DNA: TGTGCCAGCAGGACTGAACACGCCGAAGCTTTCTTT.

This clone has just one count. V is TRBV15 and J is TRBJ2-1; 9 bases map to TRBD2. V lost 3 bases, J lost 4 bases, and 7 bases stayed unmatched. This CDR3 comprises 16 residues. The germline V gene encodes CDR1 LNHNV and CDR2 YYDKDF (reference sequence). In DNA form, the CDR3 reads TGTGCCACCAGCAGCCTGACTAGCGGACAGTACAATGAGCAGTTCTTC. It translates to CATSSLTSGQYNEQFF.

V is TRBV6-1 and J is TRBJ1-2, with D possibly matching TRBD1 (6 bases). The CDR3 is made up of 13 amino acids. V lost 6 bases, J lost 6 bases, and 14 bases lay in between. In germline, CDR1 is MNHNS, CDR2 SASEGT. CDR3 region: CASRQGIGNGYTF. CDR3 DNA sequence: TGTGCCAGCAGACAGGGAATAGGGAATGGCTACACCTTC.

J is TRBJ1-5 and V is TRBV19, with 8 bases fitting TRBD1. Germline CDR1 and CDR2: LNHDA and SQIVND (reference sequence). V shed 6 bases and J 5 bases; nucleotides not matched to a gene: 3. This CDR3 spans 13 amino acids. For the CDR3, the DNA is TGTGCCAGTAGCATGGACAGGGATCAGCCCCAGCATTTT. Encoded protein: CASSMDRDQPQHF.

The chain uses TRBV30 and TRBJ2-1, with TRBD1 identical over 8 bases. V was clipped by 2 bases and J by 1 base; unmatched bases: 4. This CDR3 spans 15 amino acids. Germline-derived CDR1 and CDR2 are GTSNPN and SVGIG (reference sequence). The CDR3 DNA reads as TGTGCCTGGAGTACCAGGGGGCGGTCCTACAATGAGCAGTTCTTC. It codes for CAWSTRGRSYNEQFF.

The V call is TRBV18, the J call TRBJ1-1; 9 bases are shared with TRBD1. Germline assignment: CDR1 KGHSH and CDR2 LQKENI. V shed 3 bases, J shed 1 base, and the junction held 18 bases outside the gene matches. The CDR3 sequence is 20 residues long. CDR3 sequence (DNA): TGTGCCAGCTCACCTTCCGGGACAGGGAACAAGTATGTTAAGAACACTGAAGCTTTCTTT. This codes for CASSPSGTGNKYVKNTEAFF.

This rearrangement joins TRBV6-5 to TRBJ1-5, with D unclear. The CDR3 consists of 13 residues. Per germline, CDR1 MNHEY and CDR2 SVGAGI. V was shortened by 6 bases and J by 7 bases, with 13 bases between the two germline ends. The CDR3 DNA reads as TGTGCCAGCAGACAGACCGTTAAACAGCCCCAGCATTTT. It translates to CASRQTVKQPQHF.